A single T cell receptor (beta chain) is shown here with its context. A TCRbeta library incorporating unique molecular identifiers was prepared. TCRdb analysed the PCR reads with MiXCR anew, one entry per CDR3 protein. Of 450,000 to 600,000 distinct CDR3 sequences in the sample, approximately 20% are singletons; the top ten hold around 3.3%. These data come from a study of T-cell reconstitution after alpha-beta-depleted transplantation in children. Germline V gene data show CDR1 as SQVTM and CDR2 as ANQGSEA. The CDR3 consists of 13 residues. V was clipped by 1 base and J by 6 bases, with 9 bases between them.

The sequence was obtained from a human donor who donated a stem cell graft to a child with acute lymphoblastic leukemia. The chain combines TRBV29-1 with TRBJ2-2; no definite D call. The source material was PBMCs from the stem cell graft donor, sampled from the stem cell graft. The CDR3 coding sequence is TGCAGCGTTGAAGCCCTTCTTCCCGGGGAGCTGTTTTTT. This encodes CSVEALLPGELFF.